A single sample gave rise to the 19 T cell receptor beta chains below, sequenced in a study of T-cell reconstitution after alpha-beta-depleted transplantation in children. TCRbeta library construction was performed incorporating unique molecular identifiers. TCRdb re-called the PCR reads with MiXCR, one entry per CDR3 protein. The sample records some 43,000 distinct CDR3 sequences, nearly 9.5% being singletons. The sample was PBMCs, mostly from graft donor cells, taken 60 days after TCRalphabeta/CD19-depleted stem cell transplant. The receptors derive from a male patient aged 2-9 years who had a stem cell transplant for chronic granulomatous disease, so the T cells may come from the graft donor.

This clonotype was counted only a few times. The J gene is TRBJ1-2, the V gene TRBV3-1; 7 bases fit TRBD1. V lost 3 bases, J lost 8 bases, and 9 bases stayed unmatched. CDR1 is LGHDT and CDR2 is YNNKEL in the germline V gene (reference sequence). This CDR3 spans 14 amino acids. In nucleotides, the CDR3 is TGTGCCAGCAGCCAGATTAGGGGGCTTTGGGGCTACACCTTC. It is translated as CASSQIRGLWGYTF.

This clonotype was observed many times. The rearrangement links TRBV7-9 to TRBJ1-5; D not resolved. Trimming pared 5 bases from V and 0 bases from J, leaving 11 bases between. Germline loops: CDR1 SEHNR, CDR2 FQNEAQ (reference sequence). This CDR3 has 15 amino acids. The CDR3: CASSPGLYSNQPQHF. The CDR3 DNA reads TGTGCCAGCAGCCCTGGCCTCTATAGCAATCAGCCCCAGCATTTT.

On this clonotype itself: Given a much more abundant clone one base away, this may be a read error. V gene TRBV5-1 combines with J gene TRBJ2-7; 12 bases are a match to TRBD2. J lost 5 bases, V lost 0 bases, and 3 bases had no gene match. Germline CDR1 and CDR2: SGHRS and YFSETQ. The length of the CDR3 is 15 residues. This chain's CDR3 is CASSLGLAGVNEQYF. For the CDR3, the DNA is TGCGCCAGCAGCTTGGGACTAGCGGGAGTGAACGAGCAGTACTTC.

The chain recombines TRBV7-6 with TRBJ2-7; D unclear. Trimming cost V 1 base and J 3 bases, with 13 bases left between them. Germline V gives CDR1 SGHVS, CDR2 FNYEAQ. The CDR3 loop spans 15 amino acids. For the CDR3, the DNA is TGTGCCAGCAGCTTAGAAGCTTATGGGGACTACGAGCAGTACTTC. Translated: CASSLEAYGDYEQYF.

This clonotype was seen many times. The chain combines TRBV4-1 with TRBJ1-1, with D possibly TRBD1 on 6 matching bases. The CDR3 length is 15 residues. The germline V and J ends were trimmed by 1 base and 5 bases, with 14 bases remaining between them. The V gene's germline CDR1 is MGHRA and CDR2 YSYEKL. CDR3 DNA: TGCGCCAGCAGCCAAGTAAAGGGGGGTCGGACTGAAGCTTTCTTT. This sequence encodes CASSQVKGGRTEAFF.

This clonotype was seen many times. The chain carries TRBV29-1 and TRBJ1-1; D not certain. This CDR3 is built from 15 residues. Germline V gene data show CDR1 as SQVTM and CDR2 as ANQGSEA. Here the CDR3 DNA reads TGCCCCAGATATTTCCGTTCCGGACGGGACACTGAAGCTTTCTTT. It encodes CPRYFRSGRDTEAFF.

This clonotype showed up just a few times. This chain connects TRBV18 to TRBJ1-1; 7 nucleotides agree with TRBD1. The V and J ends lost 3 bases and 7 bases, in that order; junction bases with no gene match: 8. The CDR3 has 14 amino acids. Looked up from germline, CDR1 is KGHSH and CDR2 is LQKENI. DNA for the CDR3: TGTGCCAGCTCACCGTCCAGGGGGGATGGTGAAGCTTTCTTT. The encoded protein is CASSPSRGDGEAFF.

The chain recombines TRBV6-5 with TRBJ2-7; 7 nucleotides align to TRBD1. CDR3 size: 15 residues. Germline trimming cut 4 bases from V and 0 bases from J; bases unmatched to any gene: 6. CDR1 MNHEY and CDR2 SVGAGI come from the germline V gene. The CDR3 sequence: CASSSTGASSYEQYF. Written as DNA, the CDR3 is TGTGCCAGCAGTTCCACAGGGGCCTCCTCCTACGAGCAGTACTTC.

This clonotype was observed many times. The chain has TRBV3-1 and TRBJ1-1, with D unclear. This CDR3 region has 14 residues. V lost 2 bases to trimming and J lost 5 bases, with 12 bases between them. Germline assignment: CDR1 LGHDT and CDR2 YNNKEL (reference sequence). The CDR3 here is CASSQPFAGTEAFF. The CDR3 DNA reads TGTGCCAGCAGCCAACCCTTCGCCGGGACTGAAGCTTTCTTT.

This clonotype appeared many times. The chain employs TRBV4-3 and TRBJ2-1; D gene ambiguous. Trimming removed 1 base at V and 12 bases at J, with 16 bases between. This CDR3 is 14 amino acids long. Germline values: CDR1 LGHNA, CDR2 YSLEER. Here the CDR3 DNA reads TGCGCCAGCAGCCAAGGAGGTGGGGTGCGCGGGCAGTTCTTC. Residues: CASSQGGGVRGQFF.

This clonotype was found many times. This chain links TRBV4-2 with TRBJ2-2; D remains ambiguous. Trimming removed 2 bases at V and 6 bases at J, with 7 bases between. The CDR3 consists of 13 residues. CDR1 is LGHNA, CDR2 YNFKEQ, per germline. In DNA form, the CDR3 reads TGTGCCAGCAGCCAACAAATCGCCGGGGAGCTGTTTTTT. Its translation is CASSQQIAGELFF.

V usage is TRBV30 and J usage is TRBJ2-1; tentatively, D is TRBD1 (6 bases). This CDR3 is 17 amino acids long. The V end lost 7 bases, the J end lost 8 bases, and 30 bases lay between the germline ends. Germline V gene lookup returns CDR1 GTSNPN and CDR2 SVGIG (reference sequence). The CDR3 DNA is TGTGCCTCCTGGGGGCAGCTGACTCTTGGGAGATTGGATGAGCAGTTCTTC. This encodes CASWGQLTLGRLDEQFF.

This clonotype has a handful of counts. Here the CDR3 reads CASSRTRTSGPNEQFF. Here the CDR3 DNA reads TGTGCCAGCAGTCGCACGCGGACTAGCGGTCCCAATGAGCAGTTCTTC. The V gene is TRBV28, the J gene TRBJ2-1; 10 bases line up with TRBD2. CDR3 size: 16 residues. V shed 5 bases and J 6 bases; nucleotides not matched to a gene: 10. CDR1 is MDHEN and CDR2 is SYDVKM in the germline V gene.

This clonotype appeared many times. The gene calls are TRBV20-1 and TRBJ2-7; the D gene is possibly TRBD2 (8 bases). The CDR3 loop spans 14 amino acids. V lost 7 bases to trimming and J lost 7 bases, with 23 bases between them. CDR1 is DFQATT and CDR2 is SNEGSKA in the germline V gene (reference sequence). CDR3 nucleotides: TGCAGTGGATTAGCGGGATCCCCAGGGGGGGAGCAGTACTTC. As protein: CSGLAGSPGGEQYF.

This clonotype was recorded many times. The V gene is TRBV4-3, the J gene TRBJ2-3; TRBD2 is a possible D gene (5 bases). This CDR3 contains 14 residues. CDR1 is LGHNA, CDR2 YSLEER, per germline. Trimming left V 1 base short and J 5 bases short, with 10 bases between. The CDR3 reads CASSQGTSLDTQYF. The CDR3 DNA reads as TGCGCCAGCAGCCAAGGAACTAGTTTAGATACGCAGTATTTT.

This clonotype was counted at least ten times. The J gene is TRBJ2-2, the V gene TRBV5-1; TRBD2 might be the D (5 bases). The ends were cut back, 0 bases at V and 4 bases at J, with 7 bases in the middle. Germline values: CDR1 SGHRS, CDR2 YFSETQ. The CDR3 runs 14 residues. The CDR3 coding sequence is TGCGCCAGCAGCTTGGCGGCGGGCACCGGGGAGCTGTTTTTT. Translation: CASSLAAGTGELFF.

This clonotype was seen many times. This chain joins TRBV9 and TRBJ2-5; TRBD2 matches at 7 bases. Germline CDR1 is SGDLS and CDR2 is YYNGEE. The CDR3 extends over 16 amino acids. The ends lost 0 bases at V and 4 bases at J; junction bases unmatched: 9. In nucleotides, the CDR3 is TGTGCCAGCAGCGTAGAAAGCGGGATTTTTGGAGAGACCCAGTACTTC. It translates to CASSVESGIFGETQYF.

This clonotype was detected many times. CDR3 sequence (DNA): TGCAGCGTTAACAGGGATATGAACACTGAAGCTTTCTTT. Protein sequence: CSVNRDMNTEAFF. The chain joins TRBV29-1 to TRBJ1-1; a weak D match, TRBD1 (6 bases). Germline V gene lookup returns CDR1 SQVTM and CDR2 ANQGSEA. This CDR3 spans 13 amino acids. Trimming shortened V by 5 bases and J by 0 bases, and 10 bases separated the two germline ends.

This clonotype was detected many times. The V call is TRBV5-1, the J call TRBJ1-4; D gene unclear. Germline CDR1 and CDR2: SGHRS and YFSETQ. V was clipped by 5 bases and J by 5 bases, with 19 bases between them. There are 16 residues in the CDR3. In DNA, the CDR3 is TGCGCCAGCAGAGGTGTGCCCCACGGACCGAATGAAAAACTGTTTTTT. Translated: CASRGVPHGPNEKLFF.